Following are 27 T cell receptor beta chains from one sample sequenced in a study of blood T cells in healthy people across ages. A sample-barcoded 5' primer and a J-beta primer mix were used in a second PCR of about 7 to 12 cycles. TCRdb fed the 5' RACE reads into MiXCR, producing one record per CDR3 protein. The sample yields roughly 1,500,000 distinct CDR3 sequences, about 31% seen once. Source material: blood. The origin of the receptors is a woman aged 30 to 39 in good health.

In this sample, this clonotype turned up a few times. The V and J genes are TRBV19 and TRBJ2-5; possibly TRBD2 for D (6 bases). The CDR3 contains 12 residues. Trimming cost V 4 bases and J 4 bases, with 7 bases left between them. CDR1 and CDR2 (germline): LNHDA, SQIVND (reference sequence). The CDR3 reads CASSTGRETQYF. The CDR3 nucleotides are TGTGCCAGTAGTACCGGGAGAGAGACCCAGTACTTC.

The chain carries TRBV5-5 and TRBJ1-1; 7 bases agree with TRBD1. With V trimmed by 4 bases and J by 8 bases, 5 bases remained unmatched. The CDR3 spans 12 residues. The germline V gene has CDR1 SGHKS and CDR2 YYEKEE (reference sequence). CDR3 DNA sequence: TGTGCCAGCAGCCCACAGGGGTTCGAAGCTTTCTTT. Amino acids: CASSPQGFEAFF. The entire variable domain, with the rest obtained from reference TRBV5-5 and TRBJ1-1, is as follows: DAGVTQSPTHLIKTRGQQVTLRCSPISGHKSVSWYQQVLGQGPQFIFQYYEKEERGRGNFPDRFSARQFPNYSSELNVNALLLGDSALYLCASSPQGFEAFFGQGTRLTVV.

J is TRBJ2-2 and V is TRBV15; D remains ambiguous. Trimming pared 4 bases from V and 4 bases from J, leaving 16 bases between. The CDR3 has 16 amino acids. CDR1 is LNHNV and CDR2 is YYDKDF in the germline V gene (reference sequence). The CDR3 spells CATSTRSGRGTGELFF. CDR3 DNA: TGTGCCACCAGCACACGGAGTGGGCGAGGCACCGGGGAGCTGTTTTTT.

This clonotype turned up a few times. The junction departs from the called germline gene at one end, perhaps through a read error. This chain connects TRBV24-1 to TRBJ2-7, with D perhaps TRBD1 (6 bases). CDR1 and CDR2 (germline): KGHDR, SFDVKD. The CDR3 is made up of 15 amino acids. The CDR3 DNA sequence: TGTACCACCACGATCCGGGACACCAGCTCCTACGAGCAGTACTTC. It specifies CTTTIRDTSSYEQYF.

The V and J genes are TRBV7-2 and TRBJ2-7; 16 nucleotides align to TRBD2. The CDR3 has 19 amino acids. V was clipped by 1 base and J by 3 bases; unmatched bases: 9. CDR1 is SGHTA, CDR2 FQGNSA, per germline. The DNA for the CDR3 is TGTGCCAGCAGCTTAGAGGGGGGACTAGCGGGAGGGCCCAGCTACGAGCAGTACTTC. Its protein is CASSLEGGLAGGPSYEQYF.

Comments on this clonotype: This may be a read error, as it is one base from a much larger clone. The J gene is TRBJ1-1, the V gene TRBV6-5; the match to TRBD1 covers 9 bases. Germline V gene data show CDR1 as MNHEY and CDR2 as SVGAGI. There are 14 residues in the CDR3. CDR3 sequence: CAGSLPGTGKEAFF. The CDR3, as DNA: TGTGCCGGCAGTCTGCCCGGGACAGGGAAAGAAGCTTTCTTT.

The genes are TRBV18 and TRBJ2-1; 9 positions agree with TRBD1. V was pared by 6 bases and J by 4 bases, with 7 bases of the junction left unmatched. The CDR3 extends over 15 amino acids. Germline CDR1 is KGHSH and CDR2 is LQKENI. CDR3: CASSYGQGMYNEQFF. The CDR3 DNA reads TGTGCCAGCTCTTACGGACAGGGGATGTACAATGAGCAGTTCTTC.

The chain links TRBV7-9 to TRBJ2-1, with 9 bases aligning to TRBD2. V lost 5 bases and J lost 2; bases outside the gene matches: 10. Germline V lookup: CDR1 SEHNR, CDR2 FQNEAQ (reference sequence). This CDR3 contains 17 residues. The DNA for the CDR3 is TGTGCCAGCAGCCCACGAATAGGCGGGAGGGCCTACAATGAGCAGTTCTTC. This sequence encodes CASSPRIGGRAYNEQFF.

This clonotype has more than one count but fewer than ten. The CDR3, as DNA: TGCAGCGTTCATGGGATTTTCCACGGGGGGGACATTTACGAGCAGTACTTC. Protein product: CSVHGIFHGGDIYEQYF. V and J are TRBV29-1 and TRBJ2-7; the match to TRBD2 covers 8 bases. The V gene end was trimmed by 5 bases and the J gene end by 4 bases; junction bases not matched to a gene: 19. The CDR3 consists of 17 residues. In germline, CDR1 is SQVTM, CDR2 ANQGSEA.

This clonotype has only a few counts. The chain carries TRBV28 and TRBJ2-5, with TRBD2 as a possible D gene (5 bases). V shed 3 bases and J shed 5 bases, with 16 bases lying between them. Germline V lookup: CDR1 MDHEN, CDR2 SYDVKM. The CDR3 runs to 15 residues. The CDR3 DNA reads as TGTGCCAGCAGTTTGTCGGGCGGGCCTCGTGAGACCCAGTACTTC. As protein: CASSLSGGPRETQYF. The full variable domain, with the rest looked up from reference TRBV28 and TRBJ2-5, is DVKVTQSSRYLVKRTGEKVFLECVQDMDHENMFWYRQDPGLGLRLIYFSYDVKMKEKGDIPEGYSVSREKKERFSLILESASTNQTSMYLCASSLSGGPRETQYFGPGTRLLVL.

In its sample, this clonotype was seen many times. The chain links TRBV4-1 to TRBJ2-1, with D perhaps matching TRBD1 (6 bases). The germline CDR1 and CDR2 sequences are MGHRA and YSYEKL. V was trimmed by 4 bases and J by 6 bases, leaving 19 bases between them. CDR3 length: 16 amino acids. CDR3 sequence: CASSPLGAVRGNEQFF. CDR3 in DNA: TGCGCCAGCAGCCCCCTGGGGGCGGTTAGGGGCAATGAGCAGTTCTTC.

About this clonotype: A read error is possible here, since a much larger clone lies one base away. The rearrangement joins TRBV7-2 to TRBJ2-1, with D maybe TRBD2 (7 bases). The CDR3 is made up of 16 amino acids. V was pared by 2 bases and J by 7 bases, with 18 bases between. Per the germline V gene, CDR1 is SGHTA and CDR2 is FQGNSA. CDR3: CASSLLVGGPGNEQFF. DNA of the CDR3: TGTGCCAGCAGCTTATTAGTGGGGGGGCCGGGGAATGAGCAGTTCTTC. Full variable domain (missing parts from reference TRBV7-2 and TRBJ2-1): GAGVSQSPSNKVTEKGKDVELRCDPISGHTALYWYRQSLGQGLEFLIYFQGNSAPDKSGLPSDRFSAERTGGSVSTLTIQRTQQEDSAVYLCASSLLVGGPGNEQFFGPGTRLTVL.

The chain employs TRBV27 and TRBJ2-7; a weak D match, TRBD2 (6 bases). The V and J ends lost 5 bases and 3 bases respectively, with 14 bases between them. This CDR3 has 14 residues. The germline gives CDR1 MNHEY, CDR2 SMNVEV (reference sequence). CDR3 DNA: TGTGCCAGCAGTAGGGTAGCGGAGAGCTACGAGCAGTACTTC. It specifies CASSRVAESYEQYF.

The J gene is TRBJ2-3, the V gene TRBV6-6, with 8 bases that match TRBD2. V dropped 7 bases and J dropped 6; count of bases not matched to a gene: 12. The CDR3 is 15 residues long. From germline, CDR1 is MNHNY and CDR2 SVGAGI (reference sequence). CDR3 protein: CASTLAEREQDTQYF. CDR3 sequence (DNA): TGTGCCAGCACCCTTGCGGAGCGGGAGCAGGATACGCAGTATTTT.

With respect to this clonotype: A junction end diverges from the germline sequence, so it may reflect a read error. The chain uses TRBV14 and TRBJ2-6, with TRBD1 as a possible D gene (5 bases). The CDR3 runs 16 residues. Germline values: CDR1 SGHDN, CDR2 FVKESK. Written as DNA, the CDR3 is TGTGCCAGCAGCCACGCCGAGTCTACTGGGGCCAACGTCCTGAATTTC. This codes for CASSHAESTGANVLNF.

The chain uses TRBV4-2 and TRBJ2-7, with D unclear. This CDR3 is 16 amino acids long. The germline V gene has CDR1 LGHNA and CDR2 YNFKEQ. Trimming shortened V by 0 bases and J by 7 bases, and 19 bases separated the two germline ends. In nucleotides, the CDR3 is TGTGCCAGCAGCCAAGAACCAACACGAGGTAATGGGGAGCAGTACTTC. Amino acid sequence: CASSQEPTRGNGEQYF.

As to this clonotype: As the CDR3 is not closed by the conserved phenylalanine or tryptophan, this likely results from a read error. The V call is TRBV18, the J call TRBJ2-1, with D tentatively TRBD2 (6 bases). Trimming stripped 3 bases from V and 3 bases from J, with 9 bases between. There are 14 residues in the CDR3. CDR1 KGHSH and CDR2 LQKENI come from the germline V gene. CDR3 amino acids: CASSPKGLYNEQFC. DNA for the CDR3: TGTGCCAGCTCACCGAAGGGACTCTACAATGAGCAGTTCTGC.

CDR3 sequence reads: CSANPGQVPDTQYF. DNA of the CDR3: TGCAGTGCTAATCCGGGACAGGTGCCAGATACGCAGTATTTT. The chain couples TRBV20-1 to TRBJ2-3, with 8 bases that match TRBD1. There are 14 residues in the CDR3. Looked up from germline, CDR1 is DFQATT and CDR2 is SNEGSKA (reference sequence). V trimming: 4 bases; J trimming: 4 bases; junction bases outside the gene matches: 7.

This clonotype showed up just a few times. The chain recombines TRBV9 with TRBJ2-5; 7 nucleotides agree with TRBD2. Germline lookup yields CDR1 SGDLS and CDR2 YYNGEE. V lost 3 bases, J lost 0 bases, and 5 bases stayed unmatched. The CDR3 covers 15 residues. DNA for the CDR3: TGTGCCAGCAGCGCAGAGACTAGCAACCAAGAGACCCAGTACTTC. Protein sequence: CASSAETSNQETQYF.

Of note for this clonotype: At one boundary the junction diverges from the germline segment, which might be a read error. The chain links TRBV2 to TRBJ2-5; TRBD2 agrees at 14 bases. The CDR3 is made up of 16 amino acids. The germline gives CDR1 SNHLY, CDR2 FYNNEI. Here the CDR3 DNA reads TGCGCCAGCAGCTCCGTTGGACTAGCGGGAGGAGAGACCCAGTACTTC. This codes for CASSSVGLAGGETQYF.

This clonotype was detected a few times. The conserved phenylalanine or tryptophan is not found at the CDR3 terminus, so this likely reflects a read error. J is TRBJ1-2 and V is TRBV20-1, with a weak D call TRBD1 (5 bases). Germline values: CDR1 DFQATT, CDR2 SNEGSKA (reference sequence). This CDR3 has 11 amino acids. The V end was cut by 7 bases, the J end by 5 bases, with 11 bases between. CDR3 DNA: TGCAGTGTAGCAGGGCGATATGGCTACACCCTC. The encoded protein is CSVAGRYGYTL.

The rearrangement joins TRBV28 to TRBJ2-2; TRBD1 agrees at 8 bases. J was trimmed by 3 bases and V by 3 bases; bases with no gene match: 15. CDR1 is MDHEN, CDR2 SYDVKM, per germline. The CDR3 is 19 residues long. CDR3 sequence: CASSLLRNSGQADTGELFF. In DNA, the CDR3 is TGTGCCAGCAGTTTGTTAAGAAACTCGGGACAGGCGGACACCGGGGAGCTGTTTTTT.

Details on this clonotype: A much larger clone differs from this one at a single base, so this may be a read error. The CDR3 DNA follows: TGCAGCGTTCATGACTTTTCCTTCGAGCAGTACTTC. Translated: CSVHDFSFEQYF. This chain connects TRBV29-1 to TRBJ2-7; D call uncertain. Germline CDR1 reads SQVTM; CDR2 reads ANQGSEA. The CDR3 has 12 residues.

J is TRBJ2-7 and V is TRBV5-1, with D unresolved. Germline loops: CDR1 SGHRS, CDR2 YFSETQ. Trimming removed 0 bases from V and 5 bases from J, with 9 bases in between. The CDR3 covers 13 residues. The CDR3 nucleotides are TGCGCCAGCAGCTTGGAGATTAAGGACGAGCAGTACTTC. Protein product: CASSLEIKDEQYF.

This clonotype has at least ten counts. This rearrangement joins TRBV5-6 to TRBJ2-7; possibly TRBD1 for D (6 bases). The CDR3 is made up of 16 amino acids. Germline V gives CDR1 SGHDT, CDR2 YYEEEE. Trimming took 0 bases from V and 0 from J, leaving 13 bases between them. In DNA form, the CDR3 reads TGTGCCAGCAGCTTGGGGGGGACGGACAGCTCCTACGAGCAGTACTTC. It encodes CASSLGGTDSSYEQYF.

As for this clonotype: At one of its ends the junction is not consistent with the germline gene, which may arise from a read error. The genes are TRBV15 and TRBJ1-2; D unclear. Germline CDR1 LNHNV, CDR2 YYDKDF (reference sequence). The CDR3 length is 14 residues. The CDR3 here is CATSGDSGNYGYTF. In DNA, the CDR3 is TGTGCCACCAGCGGAGATTCGGGGAACTATGGCTACACCTTC. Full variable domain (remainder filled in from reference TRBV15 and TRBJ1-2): DAMVIQNPRYQVTQFGKPVTLSCSQTLNHNVMYWYQQKSSQAPKLLFHYYDKDFNNEADTPDNFQSRRPNTSFCFLDIRSPGLGDTAMYLCATSGDSGNYGYTFGSGTRLTVV.

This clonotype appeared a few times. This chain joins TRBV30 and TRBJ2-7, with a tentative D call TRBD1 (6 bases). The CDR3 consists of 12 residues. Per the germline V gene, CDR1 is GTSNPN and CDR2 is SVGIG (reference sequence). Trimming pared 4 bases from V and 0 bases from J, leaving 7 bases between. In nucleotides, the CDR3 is TGTGCCTGGAAGGACAGCTCCTACGAGCAGTACTTC. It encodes CAWKDSSYEQYF.